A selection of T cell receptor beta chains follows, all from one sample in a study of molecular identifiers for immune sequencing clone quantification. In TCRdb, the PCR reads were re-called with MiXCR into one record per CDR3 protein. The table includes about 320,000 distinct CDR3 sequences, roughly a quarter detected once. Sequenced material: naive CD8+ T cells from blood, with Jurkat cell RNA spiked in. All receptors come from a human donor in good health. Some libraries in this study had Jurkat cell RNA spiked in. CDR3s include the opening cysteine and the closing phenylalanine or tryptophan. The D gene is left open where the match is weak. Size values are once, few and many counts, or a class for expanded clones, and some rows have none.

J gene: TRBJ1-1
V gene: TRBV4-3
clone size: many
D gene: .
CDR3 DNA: TGCGCCAGCAGCCAAGATAGAACGAGAGGGTCTGAAGCTTTCTTT
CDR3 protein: CASSQDRTRGSEAFF

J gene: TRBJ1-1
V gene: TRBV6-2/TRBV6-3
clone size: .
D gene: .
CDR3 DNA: TGTGCCCGCGCAATAGATAGGAGCACTGAAGCTTTCTTT
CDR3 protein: CARAIDRSTEAFF

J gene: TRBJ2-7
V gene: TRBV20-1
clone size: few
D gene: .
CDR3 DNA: TGCAGTGCCAGAGGGGCGGTATCCTACGAGCAGTACTTC
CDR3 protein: CSARGAVSYEQYF

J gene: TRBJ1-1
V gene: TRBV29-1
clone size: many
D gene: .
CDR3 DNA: TGCAGCGTGAGTCCAGGACCTATGAACACTGAAGCTTTCTTT
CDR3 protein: CSVSPGPMNTEAFF

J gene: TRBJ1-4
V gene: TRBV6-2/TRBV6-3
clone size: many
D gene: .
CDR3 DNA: TGTGCCAGCAGTTACTCGAACCAGAATGAAAAACTGTTTTTT
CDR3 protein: CASSYSNQNEKLFF

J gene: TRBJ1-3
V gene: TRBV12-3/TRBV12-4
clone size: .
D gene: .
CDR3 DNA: TGTGCCAGCGTCGTCAGAGCTGGAAACACCATATATTTT
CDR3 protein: CASVVRAGNTIYF

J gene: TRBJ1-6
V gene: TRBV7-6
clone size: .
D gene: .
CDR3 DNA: TGTGCCAGCAGCTTGTCTGAGAGGGATCCTAATTCACCCCTCCACTTC
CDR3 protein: CASSLSERDPNSPLHF

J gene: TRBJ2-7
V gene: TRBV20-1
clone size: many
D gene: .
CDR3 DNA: TGCAGTGCTAGAGTTCTAGGGATCTCCTACGAGCAGTACTTC
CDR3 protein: CSARVLGISYEQYF

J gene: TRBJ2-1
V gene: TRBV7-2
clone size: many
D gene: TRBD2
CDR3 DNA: TGTGCCAGCAGCCAGACCCGACTAGCGGGCCTAGGCTACAATGAGCAGTTCTTC
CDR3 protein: CASSQTRLAGLGYNEQFF

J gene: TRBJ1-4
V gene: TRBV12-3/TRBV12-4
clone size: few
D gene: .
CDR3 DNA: TGTGCCAGCAGGCGTGCCACTGGACTAAATGAAAAACTGTTTTTT
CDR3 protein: CASRRATGLNEKLFF

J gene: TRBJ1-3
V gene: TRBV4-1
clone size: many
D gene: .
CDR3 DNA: TGCGCCAGCAGCCAAGAGATGGCGGGGCAGTCTGGAAACACCATATATTTT
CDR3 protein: CASSQEMAGQSGNTIYF

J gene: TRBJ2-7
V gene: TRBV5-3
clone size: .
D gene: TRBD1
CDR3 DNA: TGTGCCAGCATCCCGTCGACAGGGGGCTACGAGCAGCACTTC
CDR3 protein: CASIPSTGGYEQHF

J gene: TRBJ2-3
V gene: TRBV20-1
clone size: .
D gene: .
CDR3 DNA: TGCAGTGCTAGGGTAGGCGGGGCTAGCACAGATACGCAGTATTTT
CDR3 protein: CSARVGGASTDTQYF

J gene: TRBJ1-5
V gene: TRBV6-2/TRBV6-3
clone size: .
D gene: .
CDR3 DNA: TGTGCCAGCAGTAGGACAAGGGGGATTCAGCCCCAGCATTTT
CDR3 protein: CASSRTRGIQPQHF

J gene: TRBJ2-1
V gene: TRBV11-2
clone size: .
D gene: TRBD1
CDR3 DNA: TGTGCCAGCAGCCCCGGGACAGGGGGTTACGAGCAGTTCTTC
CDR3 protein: CASSPGTGGYEQFF

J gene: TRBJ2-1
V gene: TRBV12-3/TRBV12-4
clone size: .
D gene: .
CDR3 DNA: TGTGCCAGCAGTTTCAGTCAGGGCTTCTACAATGAGCAGTTCTTC
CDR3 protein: CASSFSQGFYNEQFF

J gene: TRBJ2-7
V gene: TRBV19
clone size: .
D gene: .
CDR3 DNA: TGTGCCAGTAGCCGTGGGACGAACCCCTACGAGCAGTACTTC
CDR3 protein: CASSRGTNPYEQYF

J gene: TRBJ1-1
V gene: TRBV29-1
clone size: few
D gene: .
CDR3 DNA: TGCAGCGTAGCCCGAGGCCGGGAACAGCGAGCTTTCTTT
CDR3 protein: CSVARGREQRAFF

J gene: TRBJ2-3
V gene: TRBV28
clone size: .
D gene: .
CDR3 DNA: TGTGCCAGCAGTCCGACTGGGATCACAGATACGCAGTATTTT
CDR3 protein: CASSPTGITDTQYF

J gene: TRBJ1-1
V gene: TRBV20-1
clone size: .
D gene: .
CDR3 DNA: TGCAGTGCTAAACCCGGGACGGTTACTGAAGCTTTCTTT
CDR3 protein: CSAKPGTVTEAFF

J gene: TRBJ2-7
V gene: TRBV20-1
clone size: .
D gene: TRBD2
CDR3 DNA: TGCAGTGCCCTGGTCCGGGGACTAGCGGGAATAAGCTCCTACGAGCAGTACTTC
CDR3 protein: CSALVRGLAGISSYEQYF

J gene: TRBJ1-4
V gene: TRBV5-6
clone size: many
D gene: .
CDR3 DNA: TGTGCCAGCAGCGTGACTTACCAGGGGATAACTGAAAAACTGTTTTTT
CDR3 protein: CASSVTYQGITEKLFF

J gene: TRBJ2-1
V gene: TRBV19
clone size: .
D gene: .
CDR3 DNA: TGTGCCAGTAAGGGCAGCTACAATGAGCAGTTCTTC
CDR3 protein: CASKGSYNEQFF

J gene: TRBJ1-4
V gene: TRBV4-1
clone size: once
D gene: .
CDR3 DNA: TGCGCCAGCAGCGGCCGACAGTTGGAAAAACTGGTTTTT
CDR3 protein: CASSGRQLEKLVF

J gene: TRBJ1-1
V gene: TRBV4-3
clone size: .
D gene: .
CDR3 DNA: TGCGCCTGCAGCCAAGATTGGGGATCGGTAGGCGCTGAAGCTTTCTTT
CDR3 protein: CACSQDWGSVGAEAFF

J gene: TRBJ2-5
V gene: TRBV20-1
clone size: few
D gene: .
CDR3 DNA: TGCAGTGCTCGCCCAGCGGCCCAAGAGACCCAGTACTTC
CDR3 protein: CSARPAAQETQYF

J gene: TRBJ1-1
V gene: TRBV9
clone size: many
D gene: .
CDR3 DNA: TGTGCCAGCAGCGTCCTCATGGTTGGAGGGGGTGACACTGAAGCTTTCTTT
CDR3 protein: CASSVLMVGGGDTEAFF

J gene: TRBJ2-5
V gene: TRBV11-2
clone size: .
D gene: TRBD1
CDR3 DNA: TGTGCCCGCAGCTTAGAGACAGGGTGGGGGGAGACCCAGTACTTC
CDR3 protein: CARSLETGWGETQYF

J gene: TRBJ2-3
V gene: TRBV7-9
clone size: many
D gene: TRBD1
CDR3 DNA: TGTGCCAGCAGCCAGGACAGGGACACAGATACGCAGTATTTT
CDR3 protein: CASSQDRDTDTQYF

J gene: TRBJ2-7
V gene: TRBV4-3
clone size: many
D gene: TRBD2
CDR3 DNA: TGCGCCAGCAGCCAAGATTGGACTAGCGGATACGAGCAGTACTTC
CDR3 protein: CASSQDWTSGYEQYF

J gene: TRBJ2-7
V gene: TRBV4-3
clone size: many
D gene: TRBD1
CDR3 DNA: TGCGCCAGCAGCCCGGGACAGAGCTCCTACGAGCAGTACTTC
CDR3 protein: CASSPGQSSYEQYF

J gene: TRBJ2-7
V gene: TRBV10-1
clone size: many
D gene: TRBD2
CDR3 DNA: TGCGCCAGCAGTGTGAAACCGGGACTAGCGGGTTCTCGTGAGCAGTACTTC
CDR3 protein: CASSVKPGLAGSREQYF

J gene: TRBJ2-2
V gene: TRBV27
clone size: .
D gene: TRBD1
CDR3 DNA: TGTGCCAGCAGTACAGGACAGGGGCCCGCCGGGGAGCTGTTTTTT
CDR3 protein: CASSTGQGPAGELFF

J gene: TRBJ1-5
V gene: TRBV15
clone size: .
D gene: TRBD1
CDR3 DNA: TGTGCCACCAGCAGACCGGACAGGCTGGGTCAGCCCCAGCATTTT
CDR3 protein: CATSRPDRLGQPQHF

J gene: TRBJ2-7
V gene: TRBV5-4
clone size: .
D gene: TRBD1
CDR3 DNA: TGTGCCAGCAGCTTCCAGGGGGCATGGGAGCAGTACTTC
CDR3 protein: CASSFQGAWEQYF

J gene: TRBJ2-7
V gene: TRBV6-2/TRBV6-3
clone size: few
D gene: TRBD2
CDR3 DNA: TGTGCCAGCAGCGAGCGGGGAACCTACGAGCAGTACTTC
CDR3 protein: CASSERGTYEQYF

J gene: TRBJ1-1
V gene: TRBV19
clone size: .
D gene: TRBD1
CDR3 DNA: TGTGCCAGTAGTATAGGTTCTGGGACAGGTTGGAAGACTGAAGCTTTCTTT
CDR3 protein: CASSIGSGTGWKTEAFF

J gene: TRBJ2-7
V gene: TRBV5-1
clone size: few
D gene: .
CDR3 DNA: TGCGCCAGCAGCCCCCAAGGGGGGGGCGCTTCCTACGAGCAGTACTTC
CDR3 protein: CASSPQGGGASYEQYF

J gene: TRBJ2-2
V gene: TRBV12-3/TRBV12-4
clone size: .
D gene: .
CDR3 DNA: TGTGCCAGCAGTAACCCGATAATAGCCGGGGAGCTGTTTTTT
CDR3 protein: CASSNPIIAGELFF

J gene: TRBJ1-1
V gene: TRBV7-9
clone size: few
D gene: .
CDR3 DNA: TGTGCCAGCAGCCCCCCAGCCACGACTGAAGCTTTCTTT
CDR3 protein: CASSPPATTEAFF

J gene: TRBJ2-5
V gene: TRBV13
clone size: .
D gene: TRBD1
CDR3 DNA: TGTGCCAGCAGCGTGGGACAGGGGGAGACCCAGTACTTC
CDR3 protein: CASSVGQGETQYF

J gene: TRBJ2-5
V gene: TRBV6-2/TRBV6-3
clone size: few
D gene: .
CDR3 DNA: TGTGCCAGCAGTTCCCCGCGAGGACCCTATCCCCAAGAGACCCAGTACTTC
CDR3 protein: CASSSPRGPYPQETQYF

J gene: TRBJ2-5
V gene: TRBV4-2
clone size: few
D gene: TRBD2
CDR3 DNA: TGTGCCAGCAGCCCAACTCAAGGACTAGCCCAAGAGACCCAGTACTTC
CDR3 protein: CASSPTQGLAQETQYF

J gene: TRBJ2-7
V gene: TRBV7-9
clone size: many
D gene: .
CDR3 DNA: TGTGCCAGCAGTTACGGGTCCTACGAGCAGTACTTC
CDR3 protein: CASSYGSYEQYF